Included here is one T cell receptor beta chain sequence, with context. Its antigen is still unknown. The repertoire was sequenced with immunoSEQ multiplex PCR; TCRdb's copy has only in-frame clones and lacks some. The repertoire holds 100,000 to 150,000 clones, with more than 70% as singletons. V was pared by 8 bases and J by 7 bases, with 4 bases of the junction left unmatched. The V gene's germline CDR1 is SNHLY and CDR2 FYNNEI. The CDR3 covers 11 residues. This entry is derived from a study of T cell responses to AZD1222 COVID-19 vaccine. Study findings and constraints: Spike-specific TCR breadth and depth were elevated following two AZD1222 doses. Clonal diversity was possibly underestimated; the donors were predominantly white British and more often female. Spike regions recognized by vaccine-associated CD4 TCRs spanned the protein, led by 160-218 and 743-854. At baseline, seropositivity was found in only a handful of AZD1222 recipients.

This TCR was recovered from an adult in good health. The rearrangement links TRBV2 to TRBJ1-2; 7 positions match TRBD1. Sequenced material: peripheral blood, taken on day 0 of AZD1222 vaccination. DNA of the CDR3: TGTGCCAGCGGGACAGTCTCTGGCTACACCTTC. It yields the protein CASGTVSGYTF.